Listed here is a single T cell receptor beta chain. The sample comes from a study of T cell changes during pregnancy in multiple sclerosis. Measured with immunoSEQ multiplex PCR; TCRdb has only the in-frame clones, and not every one. The data contain some 76,000 clones, 85% to 95% of them singletons. V lost 4 bases, J lost 3 bases, and 5 bases stayed unmatched. From germline, CDR1 is LGHNA and CDR2 YNFKEQ. This CDR3 is built from 15 residues. The chain employs TRBV4-2 and TRBJ2-1; 8 nucleotides agree with TRBD1. The sample consisted of CD4+ T cells from peripheral blood mononuclear cells, taken after pregnancy. The TCR was taken from a female donor with multiple sclerosis, enrolled in a pregnancy study. The CDR3 is CASSRPGTGYNEQFF. CDR3 nucleotides: TGTGCCAGCAGCCGACCCGGGACAGGCTACAATGAGCAGTTCTTC.